The following is a T cell receptor (beta chain) sequence with its context. Its matching antigen is unknown. The sample originates from a study of T cell responses to AZD1222 COVID-19 vaccine. Study-level results: Targets within unmutated variant regions were reportedly found for nearly half of spike-specific TCRs. Most donors were white British and more were female, and clonal diversity was possibly underestimated. Spike was spanned by vaccine-associated CD4 TCRs, with dominance at 160-218 and 743-854.

The protocol was immunoSEQ multiplex PCR, while the TCRdb copy is restricted to in-frame clones and leaves out a portion. The sample yields about 200,000 clones, about 89% seen once. The specimen comprised peripheral blood, sampled 28 days after the second AZD1222 dose. This receptor was taken from an adult who received the AZD1222 COVID-19 vaccine.

CDR3 DNA: TGCGCCAGCAGCCCCAGTCGGGCGACGGACACTGAAGCTTTCTTT. The encoded protein is CASSPSRATDTEAFF. This rearrangement joins TRBV5-1 to TRBJ1-1; D is ambiguous. This CDR3 region has 15 residues. The germline V gene has CDR1 SGHRS and CDR2 YFSETQ. Trimming removed 4 bases at V and 3 bases at J, with 16 bases between.